Listed here are 16 T cell receptor beta chains from one sample, sequenced in a study of T cell changes during pregnancy in multiple sclerosis. Sequencing used immunoSEQ multiplex PCR; TCRdb keeps in-frame clones, though not all of them. The sample records 65,000 to 95,000 clones, about 88% being singletons. Sequencing used peripheral blood, obtained before pregnancy. The receptors were sampled from a female donor with multiple sclerosis, enrolled in a pregnancy study.

The V call is TRBV6-5, the J call TRBJ2-3; D not certain. The CDR3 extends over 13 amino acids. The ends were cut back, 6 bases at V and 1 base at J, with 8 bases in the middle. Germline V CDR1 and CDR2: MNHEY, SVGAGI. The CDR3 DNA is TGTGCCAGCAGCCTTCCCGGCACAGATACGCAGTATTTT. It encodes CASSLPGTDTQYF.

The V call is TRBV4-1, the J call TRBJ1-2; 7 nucleotides agree with TRBD1. Germline V gene data show CDR1 as MGHRA and CDR2 as YSYEKL. V lost 0 bases to trimming and J lost 5 bases; unmatched junction nucleotides: 6. This CDR3 is built from 15 residues. As DNA, the CDR3 is TGCGCCAGCAGCCAAGATCTCAACAGGGGATATGGCTACACCTTC. This translates into CASSQDLNRGYGYTF.

The table lists this clone with a few counts. The chain combines TRBV20-1 with TRBJ1-2; no clear D. The V end was cut by 6 bases, the J end by 4 bases, with 9 bases between. This CDR3 has 11 amino acids. Per the germline V gene, CDR1 is DFQATT and CDR2 is SNEGSKA (reference sequence). CDR3 sequence reads: CSAFTIYGYTF. The CDR3 nucleotides are TGCAGTGCCTTCACAATCTATGGCTACACCTTC.

The rearrangement uses TRBV29-1 and TRBJ1-1, with a possible D match to TRBD1 (6 bases). Between the trimmed V and J ends, which lost 6 bases and 6 bases, there was a span of 17 bases. Germline CDR1 reads SQVTM; CDR2 reads ANQGSEA. CDR3 length: 13 residues. This CDR3 is CSVQQGRWSEAFF. CDR3 bases: TGCAGCGTCCAACAGGGCAGGTGGTCTGAAGCTTTCTTT.

The J gene is TRBJ2-4, the V gene TRBV6-5; 7 positions match TRBD1. The germline V gene encodes CDR1 MNHEY and CDR2 SVGAGI. The CDR3 spans 12 residues. J was trimmed by 7 bases and V by 6 bases; bases with no gene match: 3. In DNA form, the CDR3 reads TGTGCCAGCAGCCCGACAGGGAACATTCAGTACTTC. Amino acids: CASSPTGNIQYF.

The CDR3 is CSASADTQYF. CDR3 DNA sequence: TGCAGTGCTAGCGCGGATACGCAGTATTTT. The rearrangement uses TRBV20-1 and TRBJ2-3; no clear D. Germline loops: CDR1 DFQATT, CDR2 SNEGSKA (reference sequence). The CDR3 sequence is 10 residues long. V lost 3 bases to trimming and J lost 6 bases, with 4 bases between them.

The chain combines TRBV5-8 with TRBJ1-2, with unresolved D. The CDR3 loop spans 17 amino acids. Germline V gene sequence: CDR1 SGHTS, CDR2 YDEGEE. The V and J ends lost 0 bases and 0 bases respectively, with 15 bases between them. CDR3 bases: TGTGCCAGCAGCTTGGATCGAGGCCCTATTGCTAACTATGGCTACACCTTC. Translating it yields CASSLDRGPIANYGYTF.

CDR3 in amino acids: CASSRGYRGVTEAFF. CDR3 nucleotides: TGCGCCAGCAGCCGTGGTTACAGGGGGGTCACTGAAGCTTTCTTT. The J gene is TRBJ1-1, the V gene TRBV4-1; TRBD1 matches 8 bases. The CDR3 is 15 residues long. The germline gives CDR1 MGHRA, CDR2 YSYEKL. V shed 4 bases and J 4 bases; nucleotides not matched to a gene: 8.

This chain uses TRBV7-9 with TRBJ1-4; 10 bases align to TRBD1. In germline, CDR1 is SEHNR, CDR2 FQNEAQ (reference sequence). Germline trimming cut 1 base from V and 6 bases from J; bases unmatched to any gene: 5. The CDR3 consists of 16 residues. CDR3 sequence reads: CASSLERTGGDEKLFF. CDR3 DNA sequence: TGTGCCAGCAGCTTAGAGCGGACAGGGGGTGATGAAAAACTGTTTTTT.

The rearrangement joins TRBV28 to TRBJ2-5; D might be TRBD2 (7 bases). V lost 3 bases to trimming and J lost 5 bases, with 16 bases between them. Germline CDR1 is MDHEN and CDR2 is SYDVKM. There are 15 residues in the CDR3. The CDR3 bases are TGTGCCAGCAGTTTTTGGAGGGGGGGCGGGGAGACCCAGTACTTC. This translates into CASSFWRGGGETQYF. The full variable domain, in which reference TRBV28 and TRBJ2-5 provide the parts outside the CDR3, is DVKVTQSSRYLVKRTGEKVFLECVQDMDHENMFWYRQDPGLGLRLIYFSYDVKMKEKGDIPEGYSVSREKKERFSLILESASTNQTSMYLCASSFWRGGGETQYFGPGTRLLVL.

The rearrangement links TRBV7-3 to TRBJ2-5, with D unresolved. Germline CDR1 SGHTA, CDR2 FQGTGA. This CDR3 is 13 amino acids long. The ends were cut back, 6 bases at V and 1 base at J, with 9 bases in the middle. CDR3 bases: TGTGCCAGCAGGCGAACCCCCCAAGAGACCCAGTACTTC. It translates to CASRRTPQETQYF.

The chain combines TRBV6-5 with TRBJ2-7; TRBD2 might be the D (5 bases). The CDR3 sequence is 14 residues long. V was pared by 4 bases and J by 2 bases, with 12 bases between. Per germline, CDR1 MNHEY and CDR2 SVGAGI. The CDR3, as DNA: TGTGCCAGCAGTTTCAGCGGACCTCCCTACGAGCAGTACTTC. Translating it yields CASSFSGPPYEQYF.

This clone was observed a single time. The chain uses TRBV2 and TRBJ1-1; 8 bases fit TRBD1. The CDR3 loop spans 15 amino acids. The V segment lost 8 bases and the J segment 2 bases; nucleotides outside the gene matches: 10. CDR1 is SNHLY and CDR2 is FYNNEI in the germline V gene. In DNA, the CDR3 is TGTGCCAGCCGACAAGGACAGGGCGGAAACACTGAAGCTTTCTTT. It translates to CASRQGQGGNTEAFF.

This clone came up once. The chain carries TRBV11-3 and TRBJ2-2; 8 nucleotides align to TRBD2. The V segment lost 5 bases and the J segment 5 bases; nucleotides outside the gene matches: 1. The CDR3 length is 13 residues. Germline CDR1 reads SGHNT; CDR2 reads YENEEA. CDR3 in DNA: TGTGCCAGCAGCCAGCGGGGGACCGGGGAGCTGTTTTTT. As protein: CASSQRGTGELFF.

The chain employs TRBV11-2 and TRBJ1-3; the D gene is possibly TRBD1 (5 bases). Looked up from germline, CDR1 is SGHAT and CDR2 is FQNNGV. The CDR3 runs to 17 residues. Trimming shortened V by 1 base and J by 4 bases, and 17 bases separated the two germline ends. In nucleotides, the CDR3 is TGTGCCAGCAGCTTAGCCCCTAGGGGTGTGCGGGGAAACACCATATATTTT. Amino acid sequence: CASSLAPRGVRGNTIYF.

The V and J genes are TRBV19 and TRBJ2-3; 9 positions agree with TRBD2. The length of the CDR3 is 16 residues. Germline V gene lookup returns CDR1 LNHDA and CDR2 SQIVND (reference sequence). V dropped 1 base and J dropped 5; count of bases not matched to a gene: 7. CDR3 DNA sequence: TGTGCCAGTAGTATAGCGGGGCGGGGGGGCCGAGATACGCAGTATTTT. Translating gives CASSIAGRGGRDTQYF. The whole variable domain, filled in from reference TRBV19 and TRBJ2-3, reads DGGITQSPKYLFRKEGQNVTLSCEQNLNHDAMYWYRQDPGQGLRLIYYSQIVNDFQKGDIAEGYSVSREKKESFPLTVTSAQKNPTAFYLCASSIAGRGGRDTQYFGPGTRLTVL.